This TCR beta chain was retrieved from a study of a mutant IDH1 vaccine in newly diagnosed glioma. TCRdb's table, derived via immunoSEQ multiplex PCR, lists solely in-frame clones and lacks some. The sample has about 32,000 clones; over 65% are singletons. Specified time point: week 35, safety follow-up. A 20-mer mutant IDH1 peptide at 300 ug was injected subcutaneously with topical imiquimod. In every donor, the tumor was a new WHO grade 3 or 4 IDH1-mutant, ATRX-lost astrocytoma. Comment on this clone: What it binds is unknown.

This material consisted of PBMCs, taken from a glioma patient whose treatment included an IDH1 peptide vaccine. This TCR came from a man aged 25 to 40 with glioma.

CDR3 bases: TGCAGCGGTCGACTAGCGGGAGGGAGTAATGAGCAGTTCTTC. Translated, it gives CSGRLAGGSNEQFF. The chain recombines TRBV29-1 with TRBJ2-1; 14 nucleotides align to TRBD2. This CDR3 has 14 amino acids. Germline lookup yields CDR1 SQVTM and CDR2 ANQGSEA. Trimming took 7 bases from V and 7 from J; bases not matched to a gene: 6.